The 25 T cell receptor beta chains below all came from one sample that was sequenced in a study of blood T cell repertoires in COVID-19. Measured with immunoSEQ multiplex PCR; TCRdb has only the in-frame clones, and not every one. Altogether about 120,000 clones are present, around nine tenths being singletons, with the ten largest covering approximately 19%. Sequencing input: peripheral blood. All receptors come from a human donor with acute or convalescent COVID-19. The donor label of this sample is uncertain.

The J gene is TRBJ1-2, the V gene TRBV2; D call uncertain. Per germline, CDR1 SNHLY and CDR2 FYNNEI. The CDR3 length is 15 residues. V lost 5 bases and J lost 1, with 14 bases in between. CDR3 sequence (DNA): TGTGCCAGCAGTCAAGGGCTGGCGGGTAACTATGGCTACACCTTC. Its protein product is CASSQGLAGNYGYTF. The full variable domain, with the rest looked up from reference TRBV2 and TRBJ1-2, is EPEVTQTPSHQVTQMGQEVILRCVPISNHLYFYWYRQILGQKVEFLVSFYNNEISEKSEIFDDQFSVERPDGSNFTLKIRSTKLEDSAMYFCASSQGLAGNYGYTFGSGTRLTVV.

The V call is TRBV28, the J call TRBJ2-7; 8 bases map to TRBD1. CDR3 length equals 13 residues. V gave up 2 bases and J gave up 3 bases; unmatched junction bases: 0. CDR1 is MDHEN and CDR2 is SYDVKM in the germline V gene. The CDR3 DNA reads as TGTGCCAGCAGTTTAGACAGGGGCTACGAGCAGTACTTC. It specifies CASSLDRGYEQYF.

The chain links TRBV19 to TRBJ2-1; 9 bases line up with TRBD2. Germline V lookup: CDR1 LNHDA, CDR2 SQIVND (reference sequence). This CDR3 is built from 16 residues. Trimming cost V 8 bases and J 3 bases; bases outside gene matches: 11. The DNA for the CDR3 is TGTGCCAGTTCCGCCGGGACTAGCCGACACTACAATGAGCAGTTCTTC. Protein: CASSAGTSRHYNEQFF.

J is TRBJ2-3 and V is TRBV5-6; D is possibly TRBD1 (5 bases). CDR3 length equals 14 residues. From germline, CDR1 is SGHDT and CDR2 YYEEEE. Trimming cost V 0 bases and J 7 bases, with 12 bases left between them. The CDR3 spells CASSLDSTVYTQYF. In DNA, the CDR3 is TGTGCCAGCAGCTTGGATTCGACAGTCTATACGCAGTATTTT.

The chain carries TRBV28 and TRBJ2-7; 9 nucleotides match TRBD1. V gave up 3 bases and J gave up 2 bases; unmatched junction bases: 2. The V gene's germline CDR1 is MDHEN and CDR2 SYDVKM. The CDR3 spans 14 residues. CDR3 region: CASSLGQGTYEQYF. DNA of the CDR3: TGTGCCAGCAGTTTGGGACAGGGCACCTACGAGCAGTACTTC.

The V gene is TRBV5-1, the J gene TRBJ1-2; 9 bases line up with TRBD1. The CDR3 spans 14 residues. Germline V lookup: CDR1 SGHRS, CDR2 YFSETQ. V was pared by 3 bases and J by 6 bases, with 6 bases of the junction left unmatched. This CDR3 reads CASSSTGGSDGYTF. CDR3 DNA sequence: TGCGCCAGCAGCTCAACAGGGGGCAGTGATGGCTACACCTTC.

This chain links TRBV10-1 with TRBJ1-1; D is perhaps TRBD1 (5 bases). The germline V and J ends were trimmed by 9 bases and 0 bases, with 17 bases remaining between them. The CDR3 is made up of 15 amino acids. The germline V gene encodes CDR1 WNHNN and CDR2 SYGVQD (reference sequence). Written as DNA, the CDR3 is TGCGCCAGATCAATGACAGACTCTATGAACACTGAAGCTTTCTTT. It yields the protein CARSMTDSMNTEAFF.

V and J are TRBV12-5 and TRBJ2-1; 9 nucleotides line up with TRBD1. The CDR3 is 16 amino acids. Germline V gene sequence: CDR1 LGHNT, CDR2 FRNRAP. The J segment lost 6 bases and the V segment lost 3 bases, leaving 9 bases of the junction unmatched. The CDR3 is CASGFQQGAWGNEQFF. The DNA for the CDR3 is TGTGCTAGTGGTTTTCAACAGGGGGCGTGGGGCAATGAGCAGTTCTTC. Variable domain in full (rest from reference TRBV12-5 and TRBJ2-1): DARVTQTPRHKVTEMGQEVTMRCQPILGHNTVFWYRQTMMQGLELLAYFRNRAPLDDSGMPKDRFSAEMPDATLATLKIQPSEPRDSAVYFCASGFQQGAWGNEQFFGPGTRLTVL.

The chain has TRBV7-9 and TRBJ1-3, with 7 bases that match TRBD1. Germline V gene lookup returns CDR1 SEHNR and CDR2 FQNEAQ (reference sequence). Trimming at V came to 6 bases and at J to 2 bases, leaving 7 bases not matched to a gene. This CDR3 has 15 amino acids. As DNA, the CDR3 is TGTGCCAGCAGGCCTCCGGGACAGACTGGAAACACCATATATTTT. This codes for CASRPPGQTGNTIYF.

The CDR3 DNA sequence: TGCAGCGTTGAAGGCCGCCGGGACAGGGGAAGCTTTGGCTACACCTTC. This encodes CSVEGRRDRGSFGYTF. V is TRBV29-1 and J is TRBJ1-2, with 10 bases aligning to TRBD1. This CDR3 comprises 16 residues. Germline CDR1 and CDR2: SQVTM and ANQGSEA. The trim removed 1 base at V and 7 bases at J, leaving 12 bases unmatched.

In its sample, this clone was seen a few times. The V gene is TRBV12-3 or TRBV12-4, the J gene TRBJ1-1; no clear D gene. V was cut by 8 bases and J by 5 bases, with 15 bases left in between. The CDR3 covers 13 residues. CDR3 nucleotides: TGTGCCAGCCAGACCTCCGCGGAGACTGAAGCTTTCTTT. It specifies CASQTSAETEAFF.

The CDR3 here is CAWSVRQANTEAFF. The CDR3, as DNA: TGTGCCTGGAGTGTTAGGCAGGCAAACACTGAAGCTTTCTTT. The rearrangement joins TRBV30 to TRBJ1-1, with no clear D. This CDR3 spans 14 amino acids. V was cut by 0 bases and J by 2 bases, with 10 bases left in between. Germline V gene sequence: CDR1 GTSNPN, CDR2 SVGIG (reference sequence).

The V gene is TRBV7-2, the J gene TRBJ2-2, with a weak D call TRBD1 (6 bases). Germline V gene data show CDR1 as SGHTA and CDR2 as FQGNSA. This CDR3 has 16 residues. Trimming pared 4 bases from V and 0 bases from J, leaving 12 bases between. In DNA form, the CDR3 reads TGTGCCAGCAGCTACGATGGACAGCCGAACACCGGGGAGCTGTTTTTT. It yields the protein CASSYDGQPNTGELFF.

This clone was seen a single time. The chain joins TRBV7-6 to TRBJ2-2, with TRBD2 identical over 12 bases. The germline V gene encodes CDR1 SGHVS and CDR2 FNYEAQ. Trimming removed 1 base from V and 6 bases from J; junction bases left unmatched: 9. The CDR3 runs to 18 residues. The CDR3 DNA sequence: TGTGCCAGCAGCTTAGACCCTAGCGGGAGGGTACATTCCGGGGAGCTGTTTTTT. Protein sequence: CASSLDPSGRVHSGELFF.

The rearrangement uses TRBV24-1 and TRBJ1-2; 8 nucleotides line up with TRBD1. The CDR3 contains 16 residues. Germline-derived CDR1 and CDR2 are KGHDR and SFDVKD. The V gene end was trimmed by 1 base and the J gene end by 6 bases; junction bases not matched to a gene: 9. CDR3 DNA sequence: TGTGCCACCAGTGATTTAGGCTCGACAGGGGAAGATGGCTACACCTTC. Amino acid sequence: CATSDLGSTGEDGYTF.

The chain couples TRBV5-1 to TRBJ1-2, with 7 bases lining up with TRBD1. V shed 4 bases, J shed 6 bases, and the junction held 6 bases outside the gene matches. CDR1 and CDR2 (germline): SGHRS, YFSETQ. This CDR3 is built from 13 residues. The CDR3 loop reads CASSLNRGNGYTF. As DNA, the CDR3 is TGCGCCAGCAGCCTAAACAGGGGTAATGGCTACACCTTC.

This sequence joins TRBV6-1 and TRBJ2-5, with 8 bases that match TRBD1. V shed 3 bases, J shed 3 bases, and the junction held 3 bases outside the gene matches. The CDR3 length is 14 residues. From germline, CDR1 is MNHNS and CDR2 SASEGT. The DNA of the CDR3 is TGTGCCAGCAGTGAGAGGACAGGGAAAGAGACCCAGTACTTC. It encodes CASSERTGKETQYF.

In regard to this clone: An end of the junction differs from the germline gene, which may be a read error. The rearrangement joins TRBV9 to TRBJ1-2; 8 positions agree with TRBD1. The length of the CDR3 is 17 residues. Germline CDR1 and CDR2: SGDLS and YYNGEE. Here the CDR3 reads CASSVDVRETGDYGYTF. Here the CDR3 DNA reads TGTGCCAGCAGCGTAGATGTAAGGGAGACAGGGGACTACGGCTACACCTTC.

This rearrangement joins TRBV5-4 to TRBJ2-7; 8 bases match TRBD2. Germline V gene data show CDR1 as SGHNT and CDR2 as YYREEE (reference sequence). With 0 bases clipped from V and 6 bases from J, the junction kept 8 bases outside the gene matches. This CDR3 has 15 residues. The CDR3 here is CASSLASGPLGEQYF. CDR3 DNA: TGTGCCAGCAGCTTGGCTAGCGGGCCGTTAGGCGAGCAGTACTTC.

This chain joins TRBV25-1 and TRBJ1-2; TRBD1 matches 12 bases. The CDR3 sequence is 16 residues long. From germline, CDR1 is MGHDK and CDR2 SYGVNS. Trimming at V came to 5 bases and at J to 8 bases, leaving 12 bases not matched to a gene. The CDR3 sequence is CASSPDWDRGREGYTF. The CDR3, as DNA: TGTGCCAGCAGTCCCGACTGGGACAGGGGGCGGGAAGGCTACACCTTC.

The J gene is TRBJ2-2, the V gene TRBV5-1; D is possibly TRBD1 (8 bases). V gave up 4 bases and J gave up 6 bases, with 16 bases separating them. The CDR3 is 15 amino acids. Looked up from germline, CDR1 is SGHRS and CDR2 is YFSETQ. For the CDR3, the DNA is TGCGCCAGCAGCAGAGGACAGGGACTATCCGGGGAGCTGTTTTTT. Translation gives CASSRGQGLSGELFF.

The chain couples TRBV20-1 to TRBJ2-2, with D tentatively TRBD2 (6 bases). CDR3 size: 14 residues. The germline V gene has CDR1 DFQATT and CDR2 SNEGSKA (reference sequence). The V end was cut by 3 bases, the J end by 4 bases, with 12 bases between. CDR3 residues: CSASNLGGTGELFF. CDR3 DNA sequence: TGCAGTGCTAGTAATCTGGGGGGCACCGGGGAGCTGTTTTTT.

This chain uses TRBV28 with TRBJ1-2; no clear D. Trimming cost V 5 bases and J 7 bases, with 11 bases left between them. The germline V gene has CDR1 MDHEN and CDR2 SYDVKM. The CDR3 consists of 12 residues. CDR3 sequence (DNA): TGTGCCAGCAGTCCCCCCGTAGTTGGCTACACCTTC. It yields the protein CASSPPVVGYTF.

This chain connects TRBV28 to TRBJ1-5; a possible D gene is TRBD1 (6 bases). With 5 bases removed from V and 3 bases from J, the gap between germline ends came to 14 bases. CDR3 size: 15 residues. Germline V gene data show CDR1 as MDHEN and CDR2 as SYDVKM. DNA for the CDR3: TGTGCCAGCAGTCCCTGGACAGAAAACAATCAGCCCCAGCATTTT. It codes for CASSPWTENNQPQHF. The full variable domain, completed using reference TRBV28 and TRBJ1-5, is DVKVTQSSRYLVKRTGEKVFLECVQDMDHENMFWYRQDPGLGLRLIYFSYDVKMKEKGDIPEGYSVSREKKERFSLILESASTNQTSMYLCASSPWTENNQPQHFGDGTRLSIL.

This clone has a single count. In DNA, the CDR3 is TGTGCCAGCAGCTCTGAAACTAGCGGGGGGCGAGACGGTGAGCAGTTCTTC. Translation gives CASSSETSGGRDGEQFF. The genes are TRBV5-4 and TRBJ2-1; 12 bases are a match to TRBD2. The V segment lost 3 bases and the J segment 9 bases; nucleotides outside the gene matches: 13. The CDR3 runs 17 residues. The germline V gene encodes CDR1 SGHNT and CDR2 YYREEE (reference sequence).